These T cell receptor beta chains were read from a single sample in a study of blood T cell repertoires in COVID-19. Profiled with immunoSEQ multiplex PCR; TCRdb holds only in-frame clones, not every one. The repertoire includes 16,000 or so clones, roughly 85% of them detected once, and roughly 49% sits in the top ten. The source material was peripheral blood. These receptor sequences come from a human donor in a cohort sampled during active COVID-19. CDR3s include the opening cysteine and the closing phenylalanine or tryptophan. D genes are given only for firm matches. Only part of the rows carry a size: once, few, many, or a class if the clone is expanded.

>TRBJ1-1|-|-|TRBV29-1
CSVAGGVWSEAFF
TGCAGCGTTGCGGGGGGCGTGTGGTCTGAAGCTTTCTTT
>TRBJ1-2|-|TRBD1|TRBV20-1
CGVQGDGYTF
TGTGGGGTGCAGGGGGATGGCTACACCTTC
>TRBJ1-1|-|TRBD1|TRBV6-2/TRBV6-3
CASSSGTVNTEAFF
TGTGCCAGCAGCTCCGGGACAGTGAACACTGAAGCTTTCTTT
>TRBJ2-6|-|-|TRBV7-2
CASSPAGAGANVLTF
TGTGCCAGCAGCCCGGCAGGGGCTGGGGCCAACGTCCTGACTTTC
>TRBJ2-3|-|TRBD1|TRBV5-1
CASVGDSSQYF
TGCGCCAGTGTGGGGGACAGTTCACAGTATTTT
>TRBJ1-2|-|-|TRBV3-1/TRBV3-2
CASSQEARGDYGYTF
TGTGCCAGCAGCCAAGAGGCCAGGGGTGACTATGGCTACACCTTC
>TRBJ1-6|-|TRBD1|TRBV6-6
CASSTRDSYNSPLHF
TGTGCCAGCAGTACCCGGGACAGCTATAATTCACCCCTCCACTTT
>TRBJ2-1|-|TRBD1|TRBV19
CASSGTGGYNEQFF
TGTGCCAGTAGCGGGACAGGGGGCTACAATGAGCAGTTCTTC
>TRBJ1-5|-|-|TRBV9
CASSPGGAAQPQHF
TGTGCCAGCAGCCCCGGAGGGGCAGCACAGCCCCAGCATTTT
>TRBJ1-2|-|TRBD1|TRBV2
CASSRQGSNYGYTF
TGTGCCAGCAGTCGACAGGGTTCTAACTATGGCTACACCTTC
>TRBJ1-2|-|-|TRBV10-3
CAITNRESGYTF
TGTGCCATCACTAACAGGGAGTCTGGCTACACCTTC
>TRBJ2-2|-|-|TRBV6-5
CASSQGYGGAGELFF
TGTGCCAGCAGCCAGGGGTATGGGGGCGCCGGGGAGCTGTTTTTT
>TRBJ2-7|-|TRBD2|TRBV7-2
CASSGREGDEQYF
TGTGCCAGCAGCGGACGGGAGGGTGACGAGCAGTACTTC
>TRBJ1-2|once|TRBD1|TRBV11-2
CASSPGDRFYGYTF
TGTGCCAGCAGCCCCGGGGACAGGTTCTATGGCTACACCTTC
>TRBJ2-7|-|-|TRBV20-1
CSANDRGKSYEQYF
TGCAGTGCTAATGACCGGGGGAAAAGCTACGAGCAGTACTTC
>TRBJ2-7|-|-|TRBV12-3/TRBV12-4
CASSHSYEQYF
TGTGCCAGCAGCCACAGCTACGAGCAGTACTTC
>TRBJ2-7|-|TRBD1|TRBV7-3
CASRAGTGGAEQYF
TGTGCCAGCAGGGCCGGGACAGGGGGCGCCGAGCAGTACTTC
>TRBJ1-6|-|TRBD1|TRBV7-9
CASSLDGTDNSPLHF
TGTGCCAGCAGCTTAGATGGGACAGACAATTCACCCCTCCACTTT
>TRBJ2-1|-|-|TRBV18
CASSLLQATSYNEQFF
TGTGCCAGCTCACTACTACAGGCAACCTCCTACAATGAGCAGTTCTTC
>TRBJ2-5|-|TRBD1|TRBV2
CASSTGTVYGETQYF
TGTGCCAGCTCGACCGGGACAGTCTATGGCGAGACCCAGTACTTC
>TRBJ1-6|once|-|TRBV21-1
CASSTPHWRDNSPLHF
TGTGCCAGCAGCACCCCCCACTGGAGGGATAATTCACCCCTCCACTTT
>TRBJ1-5|-|TRBD1|TRBV19
CASSKQGQGRNQPQHF
TGTGCCAGTAGTAAACAGGGACAGGGGCGGAATCAGCCCCAGCATTTT
>TRBJ1-3|-|-|TRBV18
CASSGSARGSGNTIYF
TGTGCCAGCTCAGGATCCGCCAGGGGCTCTGGAAACACCATATATTTT
>TRBJ2-7|-|-|TRBV27
CASRTQTGSYEQYF
TGTGCCAGCCGAACCCAGACAGGCTCCTACGAGCAGTACTTC
>TRBJ1-6|few|-|TRBV7-9
CASSERGANSPLHF
TGTGCCAGCAGCGAACGGGGGGCGAATTCACCCCTCCACTTT
>TRBJ2-2|-|TRBD1|TRBV5-8
CASLLQTGIETGELFF
TGTGCCAGCCTTCTCCAGACAGGGATCGAAACCGGGGAGCTGTTTTTT
>TRBJ1-2|-|TRBD1|TRBV6-5
CASSYSGQVEGYGYTF
TGTGCCAGCAGTTACTCCGGACAGGTCGAAGGATATGGCTACACCTTC
>TRBJ2-3|-|TRBD1|TRBV2
CASRHPGTGESRDTQYF
TGTGCCAGCAGACACCCCGGGACAGGGGAATCCAGAGATACGCAGTATTTT
>TRBJ2-5|-|-|TRBV27
CASSESSGSETQYF
TGTGCCAGCAGTGAATCATCAGGAAGCGAGACCCAGTACTTC
>TRBJ2-2|-|TRBD2|TRBV3-1/TRBV3-2
CASSLAGNTGELFF
TGTGCCAGCTCTCTAGCGGGGAACACCGGGGAGCTGTTTTTT
>TRBJ1-4|-|-|TRBV3-1/TRBV3-2
CASSQGGQGTNEKLFF
TGTGCCAGCAGCCAAGGGGGGCAGGGAACTAATGAAAAACTGTTTTTT
>TRBJ1-6|-|TRBD1|TRBV5-1
CASSLAPGQGSPLHF
TGCGCCAGCAGCTTGGCCCCGGGACAGGGGTCACCCCTCCACTTT
>TRBJ2-3|-|TRBD2|TRBV7-2
CASSRTSPHTDTQYF
TGTGCCAGCAGCCGGACTAGTCCCCACACAGATACGCAGTATTTT
>TRBJ2-2|few|-|TRBV30
CASPFGGNTGELFF
TGTGCCTCCCCCTTCGGGGGGAACACCGGGGAGCTGTTTTTT
>TRBJ2-7|-|-|TRBV6-5
CASSLRGPWEQYF
TGTGCCAGCAGTCTGCGGGGCCCCTGGGAGCAGTACTTC
>TRBJ2-1|-|TRBD2|TRBV2
CASSDGTSDEQFF
TGTGCCAGCAGTGACGGGACTAGCGATGAGCAGTTCTTC
>TRBJ2-7|-|-|TRBV12-3/TRBV12-4
CASRGFYYEQYF
TGTGCCAGCAGGGGCTTCTACTACGAGCAGTACTTC
>TRBJ1-5|-|TRBD1|TRBV24-1
CATSDPTGTGDQPQHF
TGTGCCACCAGTGATCCAACCGGGACAGGGGATCAGCCCCAGCATTTT
>TRBJ2-3|-|TRBD2|TRBV7-9
CASSPWTSGGPLTDTQYF
TGTGCCAGCAGCCCCTGGACTAGCGGGGGCCCTCTCACAGATACGCAGTATTTT
>TRBJ2-1|-|TRBD2|TRBV24-1
CATSDSGRASGGSYNEQFF
TGTGCCACCAGTGACTCAGGCCGGGCTAGCGGGGGGTCCTACAATGAGCAGTTCTTC
>TRBJ2-3|-|-|TRBV11-3
CASSSSGSDTQYF
TGTGCCAGCAGCTCCTCGGGTTCAGATACGCAGTATTTT
>TRBJ1-2|once|TRBD1|TRBV29-1
CSVGRTGGDGYTF
TGCAGCGTCGGCCGGACAGGGGGGGATGGCTACACCTTC
>TRBJ1-6|-|-|TRBV18
CASSPKGGDQTPLHF
TGTGCCAGCTCACCAAAGGGAGGGGACCAAACACCCCTCCACTTT